This is a list of T cell receptor beta chains from one sample in a study of sequential checkpoint blockade in melanoma. Libraries were prepared by immunoSEQ multiplex PCR; TCRdb keeps only in-frame clonotypes and omits some of them. In the table there are tens of thousands of clones, about 89% of which are singletons. The sequencing here drew on CD8+ T cells sorted from blood (inferred from file names), taken from a patient given nivolumab and ipilimumab in sequence. The receptors were sampled from a human donor with melanoma. CDR3s leave out the opening cysteine and the closing phenylalanine or tryptophan.

J gene,V gene,CDR3 protein
TRBJ1-4,TRBV5-5,ASSTFQATNEKLF
TRBJ1-1,TRBV28,ASSTTRGLAF
TRBJ2-1,TRBV15,ATSMDREDEQF
TRBJ2-1,TRBV6-5,ASSYRGEQF
TRBJ2-1,TRBV27,ASRLAGYNEQF
TRBJ2-1,TRBV27,ASSPFGGAPYNEQF
TRBJ2-5,TRBV7-9,ASSLFGTGEETQY
TRBJ2-3,TRBV9,ASSVALGTGSSTDTQY
TRBJ1-6,TRBV6-1,ASSDRDRVRSPLH
TRBJ1-2,TRBV19,ASSLGGRVT
TRBJ1-2,TRBV2,ASSENGGGGYGYT
TRBJ1-3,TRBV7-9,ASSQDRQEY
TRBJ1-1,TRBV30,AWSTGGLTEAF
TRBJ2-1,TRBV7-6,ASSLVSGQRDRSEQF
TRBJ1-4,TRBV2,ASELYGTGGEKLF
TRBJ2-3,TRBV28,ASSLMAERTDTQY
TRBJ1-1,TRBV5-6,ASSSIGVTEAF
TRBJ2-5,TRBV28,ASSLLAGGREETQY
TRBJ1-4,TRBV15,ATSSVGSAREKLF
TRBJ2-2,TRBV28,ASSWGREEAGELF
TRBJ2-7,TRBV28,ASSTWGQTSYEQY
TRBJ2-3,TRBV21-1,ASSVRGGDTDTQY
TRBJ2-1,TRBV6-5,ASSYSDSYNEQF
TRBJ2-1,TRBV7-9,ASSLGGGEQF
TRBJ1-1,TRBV5-5,ASSPDSAEAF
TRBJ1-1,TRBV10-3,AISIALPNTEAF
TRBJ2-7,TRBV11-2,ASSLDHMGTGVHEQY
TRBJ1-2,TRBV7-3,ASSPDGLGYGYT
TRBJ2-1,TRBV9,ASSDPLAGRSYNEQF
TRBJ2-1,TRBV7-9,ASSSTAGLAGGPEQF
TRBJ1-6,TRBV4-1,ASSQDPPSGYYNSPLH